This passage covers 23 T cell receptor beta chains from one sample sequenced in a study of blood T cells in healthy people across ages. A second PCR of 7 to 11 cycles used a sample-barcoded 5' primer and a J-beta primer mix. From the 5' RACE reads, TCRdb called clonotypes with MiXCR, one entry per CDR3 protein. The sample holds roughly 570,000 distinct CDR3 sequences, 25% to 30% seen once. The sequenced sample consisted of blood. These receptors were taken from a woman between 65 and 79 years old in good health.

This chain links TRBV5-1 with TRBJ2-2; 9 bases match TRBD1. Germline values: CDR1 SGHRS, CDR2 YFSETQ. The CDR3 is 16 residues long. Trimming at V came to 0 bases and at J to 5 bases, leaving 5 bases not matched to a gene. The CDR3 DNA reads as TGCGCCAGCAGCTTGGTCGGGACAGGGAAGACCGGGGAGCTGTTTTTT. Protein product: CASSLVGTGKTGELFF. Based on the CDR3 plus reference TRBV5-1 and TRBJ2-2, the full variable domain is KAGVTQTPRYLIKTRGQQVTLSCSPISGHRSVSWYQQTPGQGLQFLFEYFSETQRNKGNFPGRFSGRQFSNSRSEMNVSTLELGDSALYLCASSLVGTGKTGELFFGEGSRLTVL.

There are a few counts of this clonotype. The chain joins TRBV25-1 to TRBJ1-4; 9 bases fit TRBD1. V shed 5 bases, J shed 8 bases, and the junction held 9 bases outside the gene matches. Germline V gene sequence: CDR1 MGHDK, CDR2 SYGVNS. This CDR3 contains 15 residues. CDR3 amino acids: CASSNPGQGGEKLFF. The CDR3 DNA follows: TGTGCCAGCAGTAATCCGGGACAGGGAGGAGAAAAACTGTTTTTT.

The gene calls are TRBV7-2 and TRBJ2-1; 7 nucleotides match TRBD1. Germline V gene lookup returns CDR1 SGHTA and CDR2 FQGNSA. The CDR3 loop spans 14 amino acids. V lost 5 bases to trimming and J lost 8 bases; unmatched junction nucleotides: 9. CDR3 residues: CASSQNRGMDEQFF. In nucleotides, the CDR3 is TGTGCCAGCAGCCAAAACAGGGGAATGGATGAGCAGTTCTTC.

This chain links TRBV5-1 with TRBJ2-5; D is uncertain. Germline V lookup: CDR1 SGHRS, CDR2 YFSETQ. V gave up 0 bases and J gave up 3 bases, with 6 bases separating them. The CDR3 sequence is 13 residues long. CDR3 sequence reads: CASSLDWKETQYF. DNA of the CDR3: TGCGCCAGCAGCTTGGACTGGAAAGAGACCCAGTACTTC.

J is TRBJ1-5 and V is TRBV6-2 or TRBV6-3; TRBD1 is a possible D gene (5 bases). With 7 bases removed from V and 5 bases from J, the gap between germline ends came to 15 bases. This CDR3 contains 14 residues. The germline gives CDR1 MNHEY, CDR2 SVGEGT. CDR3 coding DNA: TGTGCCAGCAAAAAGGGGCAGGATCATCAGCCCCAGCATTTT. Its translation: CASKKGQDHQPQHF.

Only a few counts were recorded for this clonotype. This rearrangement joins TRBV10-3 to TRBJ1-1; D ambiguous. CDR3 length: 15 amino acids. Trimming removed 4 bases from V and 2 bases from J, with 14 bases in between. Per the germline V gene, CDR1 is ENHRY and CDR2 is SYGVKD. The CDR3 DNA sequence: TGTGCCATCAGTGGGTCATTGCGGGAAAACACTGAAGCTTTCTTT. The encoded protein is CAISGSLRENTEAFF.

This clonotype was seen repeatedly, ten times or more. The chain links TRBV6-2 or TRBV6-3 to TRBJ2-1; perhaps TRBD2 as D (6 bases). Deletions cut 10 bases from V and 8 bases from J, with 24 bases between. The CDR3 covers 15 residues. From germline, CDR1 is MNHEY and CDR2 SVGEGT. This chain's CDR3 is CATEDLFGGGYEQFF. CDR3 bases: TGTGCCACCGAGGACCTATTCGGGGGTGGGTATGAGCAGTTCTTC.

The chain couples TRBV7-2 to TRBJ1-5, with 7 bases fitting TRBD1. The J segment lost 1 base and the V segment lost 4 bases, leaving 4 bases of the junction unmatched. The CDR3 length is 15 residues. CDR1 is SGHTA and CDR2 is FQGNSA in the germline V gene. CDR3: CASSWDSSSNQPQHF. The CDR3 bases are TGTGCCAGCAGCTGGGACAGCTCCAGCAATCAGCCCCAGCATTTT.

The rearrangement links TRBV10-2 to TRBJ2-3; D call uncertain. CDR3 length: 15 amino acids. Germline CDR1 is WSHSY and CDR2 is SAAADI. The V and J ends lost 2 bases and 2 bases respectively, with 11 bases between them. The CDR3 is CASSEGSRTTDTQYF. The DNA for the CDR3 is TGCGCCAGCAGTGAGGGCTCTCGTACCACAGATACGCAGTATTTT.

The chain uses TRBV6-2 or TRBV6-3 and TRBJ1-4; no definite D call. The V and J ends lost 8 bases and 10 bases respectively, with 11 bases between them. This CDR3 contains 11 residues. Germline assignment: CDR1 MNHEY and CDR2 SVGEGT. CDR3 DNA: TGTGCCAGCGAGGAGGTCTCAAAACTGTTTTTT. Amino acid sequence: CASEEVSKLFF.

The chain carries TRBV11-2 and TRBJ2-5; TRBD2 matches 11 bases. CDR3 length: 17 residues. J lost 1 base, V lost 3 bases, and 7 bases had no gene match. The germline V gene has CDR1 SGHAT and CDR2 FQNNGV. The CDR3 nucleotides are TGTGCCAGCAGCTTGTTGGGGCTAGCGGGGGGCCAAGAGACCCAGTACTTC. Its translation is CASSLLGLAGGQETQYF.

CDR3: CATSDLGTSADTGELFF. The CDR3 DNA reads TGTGCCACCAGTGATTTAGGGACTAGCGCTGACACCGGGGAGCTGTTTTTT. The gene calls are TRBV24-1 and TRBJ2-2; the match to TRBD2 covers 10 bases. Germline V gene data show CDR1 as KGHDR and CDR2 as SFDVKD. V gave up 1 base and J gave up 3 bases; unmatched junction bases: 4. The CDR3 extends over 17 amino acids.

About this clonotype: A read error may account for a junction end that differs from germline. This chain uses TRBV12-3 or TRBV12-4 with TRBJ1-4; no clear D. The CDR3 has 12 residues. CDR3 amino acids: CAGSSRIGKLFF. The CDR3 DNA is TGTGCCGGCAGTTCCCGGATTGGAAAACTGTTTTTT.

This clonotype has only a few counts. The chain combines TRBV12-5 with TRBJ2-1, with 7 bases that match TRBD2. Per the germline V gene, CDR1 is LGHNT and CDR2 is FRNRAP. V lost 0 bases and J lost 5; bases outside the gene matches: 4. This CDR3 is 15 amino acids long. As DNA, the CDR3 is TGTGCTAGTGGTTTGGTGGGGGGAGGGGACAATGAGCAGTTCTTC. Translating gives CASGLVGGGDNEQFF.

This clonotype showed up just a few times. The chain joins TRBV9 to TRBJ2-5; the D is unclear. This CDR3 comprises 14 residues. Deletions cut 2 bases from V and 5 bases from J, with 13 bases between. CDR1 is SGDLS and CDR2 is YYNGEE in the germline V gene. CDR3 protein: CASSVLVRSETQYF. The DNA for the CDR3 is TGTGCCAGCAGCGTGTTAGTCCGGTCGGAGACCCAGTACTTC.

This clonotype was detected many times. One end of the junction fails to match germline, which may point to a read error. This chain joins TRBV10-3 and TRBJ2-7; D is tentatively TRBD1 or TRBD2 (6 bases each). The V gene's germline CDR1 is ENHRY and CDR2 SYGVKD. CDR3 length: 12 amino acids. Written as DNA, the CDR3 is TGTGCCATCACCACCCATCAGGGGACTTTCGTCTTC. Amino acid sequence: CAITTHQGTFVF.

This clonotype was seen a few times. The rearrangement links TRBV7-9 to TRBJ1-5; D gene unclear. V was trimmed by 2 bases and J by 9 bases, leaving 14 bases between them. The CDR3 covers 14 residues. CDR1 is SEHNR, CDR2 FQNEAQ, per germline (reference sequence). The CDR3 loop is CASSLLHGDGPQHF. The CDR3 DNA reads as TGTGCCAGCAGCTTATTACACGGGGATGGGCCCCAGCATTTT.

The chain employs TRBV20-1 and TRBJ2-7, with TRBD1 as a possible D gene (5 bases). The V end was cut by 1 base, the J end by 2 bases, with 9 bases between. Germline loops: CDR1 DFQATT, CDR2 SNEGSKA (reference sequence). The CDR3 is 13 residues long. The CDR3 bases are TGCAGTGCTAGAGGCAGGGCTCCCTACGAGCAGTACTTC. Translating it yields CSARGRAPYEQYF.

The chain recombines TRBV4-3 with TRBJ2-5; D possibly corresponds to TRBD2 (7 bases). Germline values: CDR1 LGHNA, CDR2 YSLEER. V was cut by 0 bases and J by 5 bases, with 13 bases left in between. This CDR3 spans 15 amino acids. The DNA of the CDR3 is TGCGCCAGCAGCCAAGACGCGGGGGCGCGGGAGACCCAGTACTTC. Encoded protein: CASSQDAGARETQYF.

The chain employs TRBV12-3 or TRBV12-4 and TRBJ1-2, with D maybe TRBD1 (5 bases). With 6 bases removed from V and 0 bases from J, the gap between germline ends came to 11 bases. This CDR3 is built from 14 residues. CDR3 bases: TGTGCCAGCAGGCCAGACAGTTCTAACTATGGCTACACCTTC. Encoded protein: CASRPDSSNYGYTF.

As to this clonotype: At one end the junction does not follow the germline gene, possibly because of a read error. The genes are TRBV27 and TRBJ1-3; tentatively, D is TRBD1 (6 bases). This CDR3 comprises 15 residues. Germline CDR1 MNHEY, CDR2 SMNVEV (reference sequence). CDR3 DNA: TGTGCCAGCAGTTCCCGGGGGGCGCGGGGAAACACCGTATATTTT. This sequence encodes CASSSRGARGNTVYF.

This clonotype was seen many times. The chain combines TRBV20-1 with TRBJ1-2; D is possibly TRBD1 (5 bases). V lost 0 bases to trimming and J lost 3 bases, with 20 bases between them. CDR1 is DFQATT and CDR2 is SNEGSKA in the germline V gene (reference sequence). This CDR3 region has 17 residues. The CDR3, as DNA: TGCAGTGCTAGAGATCAGGGTGTCAGGCGGGCTGACTATGGCTACACCTTC. Translated: CSARDQGVRRADYGYTF.

The chain combines TRBV25-1 with TRBJ1-2; no clear D gene. The CDR3 contains 14 residues. V was shortened by 0 bases and J by 1 base, with 6 bases between the two germline ends. Germline V CDR1 and CDR2: MGHDK, SYGVNS. For the CDR3, the DNA is TGTGCCAGCAGTGAATATTTCAGTAACTATGGCTACACCTTC. Its protein is CASSEYFSNYGYTF.